What follows is one T cell receptor (beta chain) and its context. The target antigen is unknown. Once RNA had been extracted, it was reverse transcribed into cDNA to act as the sequencing template. TCRdb's copy holds only in-frame clones and misses some; the assay was immunoSEQ multiplex PCR. The sample has some 170,000 clones; 53% are singletons. This entry comes from a study of CD8+ T cells in alopecia areata. The treatment was: oral pan-JAK inhibitor, 5-10 mg twice daily. Study-wide results and caveats: The study found TCR sharing across patients less clear than in mice, possibly for HLA reasons. A great number of expanded lesional clones endured in scalp and blood during tofacitinib.

The CDR3 runs to 13 residues. Trimming shortened V by 8 bases and J by 3 bases, and 10 bases separated the two germline ends. The germline CDR1 and CDR2 sequences are LNHNV and YYDKDF (reference sequence). The sample in question was CD8+ T cells sorted from blood, obtained at week 24, from a patient treated with tofacitinib. The chain is built from TRBV15 and TRBJ2-2; perhaps TRBD2 as D (6 bases). This sequence was found in a human donor with alopecia areata. Here the CDR3 DNA reads TGTGCCACCTGTCCGGGGGACACCGGGGAGCTGTTTTTT. It specifies CATCPGDTGELFF.